The 20 T cell receptor beta chains presented below share a single source sample, sequenced in a study of regulatory T cells in long-lasting Graves disease. Arm-PCR of CDR3 regions and iRepertoire HTBI primers were the basis on which TCR beta libraries were built. TCRdb re-derived calls from the multiplex PCR reads in MiXCR, one entry per CDR3 protein. The sample records 350,000 to 450,000 distinct CDR3 sequences, approximately 15% being singletons. Time point noted: newly diagnosed GD, antithyroid drugs for less than 3 months. PBMC-extracted RNA yielded the TCR library. These data were likewise used in another study, on T cells in Graves' hyperthyroidism and ophthalmopathy.

The specimen was peripheral blood mononuclear cells (PBMCs), collected at new diagnosis, from a patient treated with antithyroid drugs. The receptors originated from a man aged 35 to 55 with Graves disease.

This clonotype was seen at least ten times. One end of the junction varies from germline; a read error may be responsible. The chain couples TRBV11-3 to TRBJ1-1; D uncertain. Per germline, CDR1 SGHNT and CDR2 YENEEA. The CDR3 runs 13 residues. The CDR3: CASSLARGTEAFF. The CDR3 coding sequence is TGTGCCAGCAGTTTAGCGCGGGGCACTGAAGCTTTCTTT.

In this sample, this clonotype turned up many times. The gene calls are TRBV12-3 or TRBV12-4 and TRBJ2-7; D unclear. The ends were cut back, 2 bases at V and 2 bases at J, with 7 bases in the middle. The CDR3 is 13 residues long. CDR3 sequence reads: CASSLQATYEQYF. CDR3 nucleotide sequence: TGTGCCAGCAGTTTACAGGCAACCTACGAGCAGTACTTC.

This clonotype was seen ten or more times. The junction does not match germline at one end; this may be a read error. This chain uses TRBV5-1 with TRBJ2-5; D tentatively fits TRBD1 or TRBD2 (7 bases each). This CDR3 is 15 amino acids long. Germline V gene sequence: CDR1 SGHRS, CDR2 YFSETQ. The CDR3 DNA reads as TGTGCCAGCAGCTTCAGGGGGGGGTACCAAGAGACCCAGTACTTC. It yields the protein CASSFRGGYQETQYF.

This clonotype was found a few times. The chain joins TRBV4-2 to TRBJ2-3; 14 bases are shared with TRBD2. The CDR3 has 17 amino acids. V shed 4 bases, J shed 6 bases, and the junction held 9 bases outside the gene matches. Germline V CDR1 and CDR2: LGHNA, YNFKEQ. CDR3 DNA: TGTGCCAGCAGCCCGCGGACTAGCGGGGGGCAAGGGGATACGCAGTATTTT. This codes for CASSPRTSGGQGDTQYF.

A few counts support this clonotype. This chain joins TRBV2 and TRBJ1-2; D remains unclear. Germline V CDR1 and CDR2: SNHLY, FYNNEI. The CDR3 spans 14 residues. The V end lost 1 base, the J end lost 4 bases, and 10 bases lay between the germline ends. The CDR3 is CASSEGWKSYGYTF. DNA of the CDR3: TGTGCCAGCAGTGAAGGTTGGAAGTCCTATGGCTACACCTTC.

CDR3 sequence: CASSLRTSGGNEQYF. DNA for the CDR3: TGCGCCAGCAGCTTACGCACTAGCGGGGGGAATGAGCAGTACTTC. This chain links TRBV5-1 with TRBJ2-7, with TRBD2 identical over 12 bases. Germline V gene sequence: CDR1 SGHRS, CDR2 YFSETQ. There are 15 residues in the CDR3. Trimming removed 2 bases from V and 7 bases from J; junction bases left unmatched: 7.

This clonotype was observed a few times. This chain uses TRBV27 with TRBJ2-4; perhaps TRBD2 as D (5 bases). Trimming removed 2 bases from V and 9 bases from J, with 20 bases in between. CDR1 is MNHEY, CDR2 SMNVEV, per germline (reference sequence). This CDR3 region has 16 residues. CDR3 sequence (DNA): TGTGCCAGCAGTTTACGAAGTCAGCTTTCCCGGGGCATTCAGTACTTC. Protein product: CASSLRSQLSRGIQYF.

The V call is TRBV19, the J call TRBJ1-3; weak D call: TRBD1 (5 bases). The CDR3 runs 17 residues. The germline gives CDR1 LNHDA, CDR2 SQIVND (reference sequence). The V end was cut by 5 bases, the J end by 0 bases, with 17 bases between. In DNA, the CDR3 is TGTGCCAGTAGTTCCCAGCGGGGCAGAGGCTCTGGAAACACCATATATTTT. Translated, it gives CASSSQRGRGSGNTIYF.

This chain connects TRBV20-1 to TRBJ2-1, with D hard to call. Germline assignment: CDR1 DFQATT and CDR2 SNEGSKA (reference sequence). The CDR3 has 14 amino acids. The V gene lost 6 bases and the J gene lost 6 bases, with 18 bases spanning the gap. Here the CDR3 DNA reads TGCAGTGCAACAGCCGTTGGACGAAGCAATGAGCAGTTCTTC. This encodes CSATAVGRSNEQFF.

There are many counts of this clonotype. The chain employs TRBV7-9 and TRBJ2-2; D is undetermined. The germline gives CDR1 SEHNR, CDR2 FQNEAQ (reference sequence). This CDR3 contains 12 residues. V lost 6 bases, J lost 4 bases, and 6 bases lay in between. CDR3 bases: TGTGCCAGCAGTAGTATCACCGGGGAGCTGTTTTTT. It specifies CASSSITGELFF.

This clonotype has a count of ten or more. The chain combines TRBV18 with TRBJ2-1; TRBD2 aligns across 9 bases. In germline, CDR1 is KGHSH, CDR2 LQKENI. J gave up 3 bases and V 6 bases, and 3 bases lay outside the gene matches. The CDR3 runs to 14 residues. CDR3 nucleotide sequence: TGTGCCAGCTCCAGAGCGGGGGGCTACAATGAGCAGTTCTTC. Translation: CASSRAGGYNEQFF.

This clonotype was picked up many times. V is TRBV2 and J is TRBJ2-7; TRBD2 agrees at 9 bases. CDR1 and CDR2 (germline): SNHLY, FYNNEI. Unmatched junction bases numbered 5, after V lost 3 bases and J lost 2 bases. This CDR3 is built from 15 residues. CDR3 DNA: TGTGCCAGCAGTGATTTAGCGGGGGTGACCTACGAGCAGTACTTC. It is translated as CASSDLAGVTYEQYF.

This clonotype was counted a few times. The chain joins TRBV11-3 to TRBJ2-2; TRBD2 agrees at 10 bases. The CDR3 length is 17 residues. Germline V gives CDR1 SGHNT, CDR2 YENEEA. V dropped 0 bases and J dropped 4; count of bases not matched to a gene: 5. CDR3 protein: CASSLDTSGELTGELFF. In nucleotides, the CDR3 is TGTGCCAGCAGCTTAGATACTAGCGGGGAGCTCACCGGGGAGCTGTTTTTT.

This clonotype showed up just a few times. The chain combines TRBV5-1 with TRBJ2-2; 8 positions match TRBD1. This CDR3 contains 17 residues. The germline V gene encodes CDR1 SGHRS and CDR2 YFSETQ. Trimming cost V 5 bases and J 6 bases; bases outside gene matches: 15. The CDR3 here is CASRLRRGQGGAGELFF. The CDR3 bases are TGCGCCAGCAGGCTCCGAAGAGGACAGGGAGGTGCCGGGGAGCTGTTTTTT.

A few counts support this clonotype. V and J are TRBV7-3 and TRBJ1-1; a possible D gene is TRBD1 (5 bases). V gave up 1 base and J gave up 14 bases, with 8 bases separating them. Germline V CDR1 and CDR2: SGHTA, FQGTGA. The CDR3 is made up of 10 amino acids. The CDR3 region has the DNA TGTGCCAGCAGCTTAAAGGGGTTGTTCTTT. Translated: CASSLKGLFF.

As to this clonotype: A junction boundary mismatches the germline segment, possibly from a read error. The chain uses TRBV20-1 and TRBJ2-7, with D unresolved. In germline, CDR1 is DFQATT, CDR2 SNEGSKA (reference sequence). The CDR3 is 13 amino acids. CDR3 DNA: TGCAGTGCTACCCCCGGCGGAACGGTCGCTGAGGACTTC. This codes for CSATPGGTVAEDF.

This clonotype was observed many times. This chain joins TRBV6-5 and TRBJ2-7, with 8 positions matching TRBD1. The CDR3 runs to 17 residues. Trimming cost V 4 bases and J 3 bases; bases outside gene matches: 14. Per germline, CDR1 MNHEY and CDR2 SVGAGI. The CDR3: CASSFPGQGLLFYEQYF. CDR3 coding DNA: TGTGCCAGCAGTTTCCCAGGACAGGGACTTCTATTCTACGAGCAGTACTTC.

This clonotype was counted many times. This chain joins TRBV7-2 and TRBJ2-5; maybe TRBD1 (6 bases). The germline CDR1 and CDR2 sequences are SGHTA and FQGNSA. The CDR3 has 15 residues. Trimming left V 3 bases short and J 1 base short, with 12 bases between. The CDR3 is CASSFIRDTQETQYF. CDR3 in DNA: TGTGCCAGCAGCTTCATCCGGGACACCCAAGAGACCCAGTACTTC.

This clonotype was counted many times. The chain joins TRBV27 to TRBJ2-2; tentative D call: TRBD1 (6 bases). The CDR3 is 15 amino acids. Trimming took off 3 bases at V and 7 bases at J, with 15 bases between the two ends. Germline V lookup: CDR1 MNHEY, CDR2 SMNVEV (reference sequence). The CDR3 loop is CASSLWGRIDGELFF. In DNA form, the CDR3 reads TGTGCCAGCAGTTTGTGGGGGCGTATTGACGGGGAGCTGTTTTTT.

Worth noting for this clonotype: This may be a read error, as it is one base from a much larger clone. CDR3 in DNA: TGTGTCAGCAGCGCGACAGGGTACGTTGAAGCTTTCTTT. Translated: CVSSATGYVEAFF. The chain couples TRBV11-2 to TRBJ1-1; 7 nucleotides align to TRBD1. CDR3 size: 13 residues. Germline values: CDR1 SGHAT, CDR2 FQNNGV.